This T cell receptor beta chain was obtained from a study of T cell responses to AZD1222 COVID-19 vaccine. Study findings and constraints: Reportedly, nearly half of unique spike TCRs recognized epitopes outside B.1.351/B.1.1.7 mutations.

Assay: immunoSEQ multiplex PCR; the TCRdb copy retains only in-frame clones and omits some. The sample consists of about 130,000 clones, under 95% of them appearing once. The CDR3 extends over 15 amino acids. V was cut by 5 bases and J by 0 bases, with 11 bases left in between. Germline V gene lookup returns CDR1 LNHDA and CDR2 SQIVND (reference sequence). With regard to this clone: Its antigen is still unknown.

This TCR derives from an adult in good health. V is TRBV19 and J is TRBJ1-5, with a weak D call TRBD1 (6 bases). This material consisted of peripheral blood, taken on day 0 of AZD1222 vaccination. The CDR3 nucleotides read TGTGCCAGTAGTGGGGGGCTGTTTAGCAATCAGCCCCAGCATTTT. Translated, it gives CASSGGLFSNQPQHF.